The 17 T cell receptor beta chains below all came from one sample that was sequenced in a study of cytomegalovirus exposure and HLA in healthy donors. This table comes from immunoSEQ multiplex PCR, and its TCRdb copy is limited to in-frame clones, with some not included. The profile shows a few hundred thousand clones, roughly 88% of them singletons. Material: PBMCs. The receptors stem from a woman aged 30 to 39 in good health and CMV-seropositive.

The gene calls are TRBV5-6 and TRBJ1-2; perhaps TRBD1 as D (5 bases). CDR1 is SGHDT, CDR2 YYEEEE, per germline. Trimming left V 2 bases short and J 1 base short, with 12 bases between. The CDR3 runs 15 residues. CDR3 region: CASSFSTGVNYGYTF. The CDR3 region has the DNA TGTGCCAGCAGCTTTTCCACAGGAGTTAACTATGGCTACACCTTC.

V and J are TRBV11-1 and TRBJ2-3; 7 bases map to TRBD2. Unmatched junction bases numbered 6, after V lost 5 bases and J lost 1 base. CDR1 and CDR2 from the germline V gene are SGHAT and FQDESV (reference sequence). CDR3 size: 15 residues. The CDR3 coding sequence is TGTGCCAGCAGCCCCGTCCGGGAGGGCACAGATACGCAGTATTTT. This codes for CASSPVREGTDTQYF.

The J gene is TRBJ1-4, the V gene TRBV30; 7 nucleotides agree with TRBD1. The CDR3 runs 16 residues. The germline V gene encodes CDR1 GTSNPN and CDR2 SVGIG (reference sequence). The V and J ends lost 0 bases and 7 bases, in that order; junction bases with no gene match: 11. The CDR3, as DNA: TGTGCCTGGAGTGTCCCTGGGGGCAGGGGGAGTGAAAAACTGTTTTTT. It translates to CAWSVPGGRGSEKLFF. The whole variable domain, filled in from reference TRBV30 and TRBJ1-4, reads SQTIHQWPATLVQPVGSPLSLECTVEGTSNPNLYWYRQAAGRGLQLLFYSVGIGQISSEVPQNLSASRPQDRQFILSSKKLLLSDSGFYLCAWSVPGGRGSEKLFFGSGTQLSVL.

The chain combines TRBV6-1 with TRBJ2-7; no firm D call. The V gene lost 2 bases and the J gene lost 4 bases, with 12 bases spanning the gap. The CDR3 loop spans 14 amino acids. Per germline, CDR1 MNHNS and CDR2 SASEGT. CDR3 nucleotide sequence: TGTGCCAGCAGTGAATTGACTTCGGAGTACGAGCAGTACTTC. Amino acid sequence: CASSELTSEYEQYF.

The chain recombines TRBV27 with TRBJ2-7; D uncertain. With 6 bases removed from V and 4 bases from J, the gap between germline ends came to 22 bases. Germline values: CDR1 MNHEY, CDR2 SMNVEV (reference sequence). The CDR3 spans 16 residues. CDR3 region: CASSPSIGQNVYEQYF. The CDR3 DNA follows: TGTGCCAGCAGCCCCAGTATAGGGCAGAATGTATACGAGCAGTACTTC.

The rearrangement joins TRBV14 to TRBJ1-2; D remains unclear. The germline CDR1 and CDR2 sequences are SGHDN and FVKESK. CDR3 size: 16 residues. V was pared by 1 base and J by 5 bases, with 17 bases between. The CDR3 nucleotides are TGTGCCAGCAGCCAAGCAGGTTCGGGCATCGGGTATGGCTACACCTTC. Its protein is CASSQAGSGIGYGYTF.

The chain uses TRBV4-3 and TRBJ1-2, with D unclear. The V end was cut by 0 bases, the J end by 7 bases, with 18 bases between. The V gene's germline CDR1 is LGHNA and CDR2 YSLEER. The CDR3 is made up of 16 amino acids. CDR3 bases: TGCGCCAGCAGCCAAGACTCTGTCGGTCTTCTTCGTGGCTACACCTTC. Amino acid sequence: CASSQDSVGLLRGYTF.

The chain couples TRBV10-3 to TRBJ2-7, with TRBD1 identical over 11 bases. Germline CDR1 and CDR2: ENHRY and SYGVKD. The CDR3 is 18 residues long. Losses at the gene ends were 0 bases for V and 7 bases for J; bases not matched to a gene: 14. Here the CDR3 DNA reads TGTGCCATCAGTGAGTCCTACCCGGACAGGGGGCGAGTCGGGGAGCAGTACTTC. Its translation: CAISESYPDRGRVGEQYF.

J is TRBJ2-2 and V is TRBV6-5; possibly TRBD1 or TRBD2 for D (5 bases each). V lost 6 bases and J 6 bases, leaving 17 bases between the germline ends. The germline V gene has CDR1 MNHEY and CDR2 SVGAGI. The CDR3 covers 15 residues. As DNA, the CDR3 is TGTGCCAGCAGGTCCGGGGCCGGAATTCCCGGGGAGCTGTTTTTT. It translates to CASRSGAGIPGELFF.

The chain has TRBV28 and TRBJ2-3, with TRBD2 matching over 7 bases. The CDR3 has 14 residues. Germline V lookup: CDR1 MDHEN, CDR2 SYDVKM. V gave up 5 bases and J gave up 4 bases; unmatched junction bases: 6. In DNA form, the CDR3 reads TGTGCCAGCAGTGCGGCTGGGGGGGCAGATACGCAGTATTTT. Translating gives CASSAAGGADTQYF.

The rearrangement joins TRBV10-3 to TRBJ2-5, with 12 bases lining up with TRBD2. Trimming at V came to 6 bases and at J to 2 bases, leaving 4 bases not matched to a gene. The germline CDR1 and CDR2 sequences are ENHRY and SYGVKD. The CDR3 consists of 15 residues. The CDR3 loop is CAIRLAGGSQETQYF. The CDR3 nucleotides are TGTGCCATCAGACTAGCGGGAGGATCACAAGAGACCCAGTACTTC.

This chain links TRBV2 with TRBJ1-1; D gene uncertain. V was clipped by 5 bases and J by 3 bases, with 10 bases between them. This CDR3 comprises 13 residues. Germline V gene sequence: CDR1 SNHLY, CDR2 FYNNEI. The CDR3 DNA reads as TGTGCCAGCAGTCAAGGGATGGACACTGAAGCTTTCTTT. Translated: CASSQGMDTEAFF. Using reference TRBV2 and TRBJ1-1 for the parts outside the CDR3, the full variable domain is EPEVTQTPSHQVTQMGQEVILRCVPISNHLYFYWYRQILGQKVEFLVSFYNNEISEKSEIFDDQFSVERPDGSNFTLKIRSTKLEDSAMYFCASSQGMDTEAFFGQGTRLTVV.

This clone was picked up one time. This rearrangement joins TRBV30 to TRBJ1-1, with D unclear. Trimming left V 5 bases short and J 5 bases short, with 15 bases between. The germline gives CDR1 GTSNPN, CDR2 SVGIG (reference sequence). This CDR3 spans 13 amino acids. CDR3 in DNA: TGTGCCTGGCGGCGGCAGCTCGAAACTGAAGCTTTCTTT. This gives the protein CAWRRQLETEAFF. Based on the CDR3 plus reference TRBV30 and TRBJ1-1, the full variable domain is SQTIHQWPATLVQPVGSPLSLECTVEGTSNPNLYWYRQAAGRGLQLLFYSVGIGQISSEVPQNLSASRPQDRQFILSSKKLLLSDSGFYLCAWRRQLETEAFFGQGTRLTVV.

CDR3 nucleotides: TGTGCCAGCAGGGAGGCTGAGCAGTTCTTC. This translates into CASREAEQFF. The chain uses TRBV6-1 and TRBJ2-1, with a weak D call TRBD2 (5 bases). This CDR3 has 10 residues. Germline V gives CDR1 MNHNS, CDR2 SASEGT. Trimming stripped 6 bases from V and 9 bases from J, with 6 bases between.

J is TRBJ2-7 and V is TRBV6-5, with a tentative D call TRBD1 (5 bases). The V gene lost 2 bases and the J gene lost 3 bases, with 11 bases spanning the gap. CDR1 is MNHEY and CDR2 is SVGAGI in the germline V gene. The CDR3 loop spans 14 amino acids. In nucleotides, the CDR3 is TGTGCCAGCAGTTACGACAGAAAACACTACGAGCAGTACTTC. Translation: CASSYDRKHYEQYF.

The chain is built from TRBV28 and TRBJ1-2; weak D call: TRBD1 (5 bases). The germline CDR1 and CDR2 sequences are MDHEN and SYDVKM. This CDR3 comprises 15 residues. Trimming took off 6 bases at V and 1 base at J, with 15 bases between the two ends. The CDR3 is CASRPSVTVNYGYTF. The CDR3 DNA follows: TGTGCCAGCAGACCGAGCGTGACAGTTAACTATGGCTACACCTTC.

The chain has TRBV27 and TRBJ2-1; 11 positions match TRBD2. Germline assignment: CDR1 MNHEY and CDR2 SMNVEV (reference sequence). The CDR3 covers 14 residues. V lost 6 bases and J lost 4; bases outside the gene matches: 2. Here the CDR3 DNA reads TGTGCCAGCAGGCTAGCGGGAGGTTACAATGAGCAGTTCTTC. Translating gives CASRLAGGYNEQFF.